These 21 T cell receptor beta chains came from one sample sequenced in a study of early T cells in non-severe SARS-CoV-2 infection. MiXCR, applied by TCRdb to the 5' RACE reads, yields one record per CDR3 protein. This sample has 80,000 to 95,000 distinct CDR3 sequences, with 12% to 15% found just once. Sequenced sample: whole blood. These receptors were collected from an adult who was a healthcare worker with PCR-confirmed SARS-CoV-2 infection or an uninfected control (not recorded which).

The gene calls are TRBV6-4 and TRBJ2-1; maybe TRBD1 (5 bases). V was clipped by 3 bases and J by 3 bases, with 12 bases between them. CDR1 and CDR2 (germline): MRHNA, SNTAGT. CDR3 length equals 15 residues. In nucleotides, the CDR3 is TGTGCCAGCAGTGAATGGGGAAGGGGCTACAATGAGCAGTTCTTC. Amino acids: CASSEWGRGYNEQFF.

Note on this clonotype: The junction departs from germline at one end; a sequencing error may be responsible. V and J are TRBV29-1 and TRBJ2-5; tentatively, D is TRBD2 (6 bases). Germline V gives CDR1 SQVTM, CDR2 ANQGSEA. This CDR3 is built from 14 residues. CDR3 residues: CSVPGRGTRETQYF. The CDR3 DNA reads as TGCAGCGTCCCAGGCCGGGGGACCCGGGAGACGCAGTACTTC.

CDR3 residues: CAISEGDTQYF. CDR3 coding DNA: TGTGCCATCAGTGAGGGAGATACGCAGTATTTT. The gene calls are TRBV10-3 and TRBJ2-3; D is unclear. Germline V gene sequence: CDR1 ENHRY, CDR2 SYGVKD. Trimming stripped 2 bases from V and 5 bases from J, with 2 bases between. The CDR3 covers 11 residues.

This clonotype appeared a few times. This rearrangement joins TRBV28 to TRBJ2-3, with 7 positions matching TRBD2. J was trimmed by 2 bases and V by 10 bases; bases with no gene match: 9. The germline V gene has CDR1 MDHEN and CDR2 SYDVKM. This CDR3 region has 14 residues. DNA for the CDR3: TGTGCCACCATTGGGCTAGCGGCCACAGATACGCAGTATTTT. Translating gives CATIGLAATDTQYF.

The sample holds one count of this clonotype. This chain links TRBV27 with TRBJ1-6; TRBD1 aligns across 8 bases. Looked up from germline, CDR1 is MNHEY and CDR2 is SMNVEV (reference sequence). The CDR3 extends over 13 amino acids. J lost 6 bases, V lost 6 bases, and 1 base had no gene match. In nucleotides, the CDR3 is TGTGCCAGCAGGGACAGGGCTAATTCACCCCTCCACTTT. The encoded protein is CASRDRANSPLHF.

The chain is built from TRBV7-9 and TRBJ2-7; TRBD1 aligns across 7 bases. V lost 7 bases, J lost 6 bases, and 3 bases stayed unmatched. Germline CDR1 is SEHNR and CDR2 is FQNEAQ (reference sequence). This CDR3 region has 11 residues. CDR3 region: CASNRGSEQYF. CDR3 nucleotide sequence: TGTGCCAGCAACAGGGGCTCCGAGCAGTACTTC.

This clonotype appeared a few times. This rearrangement joins TRBV29-1 to TRBJ2-5; D not resolved. CDR1 and CDR2 from the germline V gene are SQVTM and ANQGSEA. V was shortened by 3 bases and J by 5 bases, with 7 bases between the two germline ends. This CDR3 spans 11 amino acids. For the CDR3, the DNA is TGCAGCGTTGAGAGTGCTGAGACCCAGTACTTC. Residues: CSVESAETQYF.

A few counts support this clonotype. The genes are TRBV6-5 and TRBJ1-1, with D hard to call. V was shortened by 6 bases and J by 2 bases, with 19 bases between the two germline ends. The CDR3 loop spans 16 amino acids. Germline loops: CDR1 MNHEY, CDR2 SVGAGI. The CDR3 region has the DNA TGTGCCAGCAGGCCGGATTCACGGAGATCCAACACTGAAGCTTTCTTT. Its protein product is CASRPDSRRSNTEAFF.

As concerns this clonotype: A much larger clone lies a single base off, so this may be a read error. The chain links TRBV20-1 to TRBJ2-2, with TRBD2 identical over 10 bases. Trimming cost V 4 bases and J 6 bases; bases outside gene matches: 8. The germline gives CDR1 DFQATT, CDR2 SNEGSKA (reference sequence). CDR3 size: 15 residues. CDR3 residues: CSAKAGTSEAGELFF. CDR3 DNA sequence: TGCAGTGCTAAAGCCGGGACTAGCGAGGCCGGGGAGCTGTTTTTT.

This clonotype came up a few times. The chain joins TRBV5-4 to TRBJ2-2; D is uncertain. V lost 0 bases and J lost 5, with 14 bases in between. CDR1 SGHNT and CDR2 YYREEE come from the germline V gene (reference sequence). This CDR3 comprises 16 residues. CDR3 bases: TGTGCCAGCAGCTTGGCCGGTGGCAGCATTACCGGGGAGCTGTTTTTT. It yields the protein CASSLAGGSITGELFF.

This clonotype is medium-sized by share. The chain joins TRBV6-4 to TRBJ2-2; 7 bases line up with TRBD1. Germline CDR1 and CDR2: MRHNA and SNTAGT. This CDR3 region has 16 residues. With 2 bases clipped from V and 0 bases from J, the junction kept 3 bases outside the gene matches. CDR3 DNA: TGTGCCAGCAGTGACAACAGGGGATCGAACACCGGGGAGCTGTTTTTT. Amino acid sequence: CASSDNRGSNTGELFF.

This clonotype was detected a few times. This sequence joins TRBV3-1 and TRBJ2-3; 10 positions agree with TRBD2. The CDR3 has 20 residues. Per germline, CDR1 LGHDT and CDR2 YNNKEL (reference sequence). The ends lost 4 bases at V and 1 base at J; junction bases unmatched: 17. CDR3 bases: TGTGCCAGCAGCCTTGATGGGATAGCGGGGGGAACGCTAGGCACAGATACGCAGTATTTT. Its translation is CASSLDGIAGGTLGTDTQYF.

The table lists this clonotype with many counts. This rearrangement joins TRBV5-1 to TRBJ1-2; D is unclear. Germline assignment: CDR1 SGHRS and CDR2 YFSETQ. The CDR3 is made up of 16 amino acids. V dropped 1 base and J dropped 1 base, with 14 bases sitting between them. The CDR3 DNA reads as TGCGCCAGCAGCTTGAGGTCAGACCCAAATAACTATGGCTACACCTTC. Its protein is CASSLRSDPNNYGYTF.

The chain links TRBV10-3 to TRBJ1-3; maybe TRBD1 (5 bases). This CDR3 contains 14 residues. Trimming removed 7 bases from V and 8 bases from J, with 18 bases in between. Germline values: CDR1 ENHRY, CDR2 SYGVKD. CDR3 coding DNA: TGTGCCATCAAGGAAGGGGTCGAACGTCACACCATATATTTT. This gives the protein CAIKEGVERHTIYF.

The chain has TRBV6-5 and TRBJ1-2; no firm D call. Deletions cut 5 bases from V and 6 bases from J, with 10 bases between. The CDR3 length is 12 residues. The germline V gene encodes CDR1 MNHEY and CDR2 SVGAGI. The CDR3 bases are TGTGCCAGCAGTGAAAATACGAATGGCTACACCTTC. This sequence encodes CASSENTNGYTF.

This clonotype was seen a few times. The rearrangement links TRBV6-2 or TRBV6-3 to TRBJ2-1; a weak D match, TRBD2 (6 bases). In germline, CDR1 is MNHEY, CDR2 SVGEGT. The CDR3 sequence is 16 residues long. V was cut by 6 bases and J by 5 bases, with 20 bases left in between. The CDR3 protein is CASSLLGRAGNNEQFF. The DNA of the CDR3 is TGTGCCAGCAGCCTCCTAGGACGGGCGGGGAACAATGAGCAGTTCTTC.

In this sample, this clonotype turned up many times. J is TRBJ1-3 and V is TRBV7-8; TRBD1 matches 8 bases. This CDR3 has 16 amino acids. Unmatched junction bases numbered 7, after V lost 2 bases and J lost 4 bases. Germline CDR1 is SGHVS and CDR2 is FQNEAQ. CDR3 coding DNA: TGTGCCAGCAGCTTAACGGACAGGGCGGGGGGAAACACCATATATTTT. It encodes CASSLTDRAGGNTIYF. The full variable domain, with the rest looked up from reference TRBV7-8 and TRBJ1-3, is GAGVSQSPRYKVAKRGQDVALRCDPISGHVSLFWYQQALGQGPEFLTYFQNEAQLDKSGLPSDRFFAERPEGSVSTLKIQRTQQEDSAVYLCASSLTDRAGGNTIYFGEGSWLTVV.

In this sample, this clonotype turned up many times. V is TRBV2 and J is TRBJ1-5, with D hard to call. CDR1 and CDR2 (germline): SNHLY, FYNNEI. CDR3 length: 12 amino acids. Trimming left V 1 base short and J 4 bases short, with 2 bases between. The CDR3 here is CASSEVNQPQHF. The CDR3 DNA is TGTGCCAGCAGTGAAGTTAATCAGCCCCAGCATTTT.

This clonotype was counted many times. V and J are TRBV5-1 and TRBJ1-1; a possible D gene is TRBD1 (6 bases). The CDR3 contains 15 residues. CDR1 is SGHRS, CDR2 YFSETQ, per germline. Trimming removed 4 bases at V and 0 bases at J, with 13 bases between. CDR3 bases: TGCGCCAGCAGCCCGACAGGTGAAATGAACACTGAAGCTTTCTTT. Translating it yields CASSPTGEMNTEAFF.

This sequence joins TRBV6-1 and TRBJ1-5; D unresolved. Germline V CDR1 and CDR2: MNHNS, SASEGT. V was shortened by 4 bases and J by 7 bases, with 17 bases between the two germline ends. The CDR3 length is 15 residues. CDR3 bases: TGTGCCAGCAGTGCCCTACAGCAGACCCGCCAGCCCCAGCATTTT. Its translation is CASSALQQTRQPQHF.

The chain has TRBV9 and TRBJ2-5, with D perhaps TRBD1 (5 bases). Germline-derived CDR1 and CDR2 are SGDLS and YYNGEE. CDR3 length: 13 amino acids. V lost 4 bases, J lost 2 bases, and 9 bases lay in between. The CDR3 DNA reads as TGTGCCAGCAGCCAGGACAATCAAGAGACCCAGTACTTC. Amino acid sequence: CASSQDNQETQYF. Variable domain in full (rest from reference TRBV9 and TRBJ2-5): DSGVTQTPKHLITATGQRVTLRCSPRSGDLSVYWYQQSLDQGLQFLIQYYNGEERAKGNILERFSAQQFPDLHSELNLSSLELGDSALYFCASSQDNQETQYFGPGTRLLVL.